This T cell receptor beta chain stems from a study of blood T cell repertoires in COVID-19. Study overall: PBMCs, B-cell-depleted T cells, or T cells were the source of the cDNA or gDNA that made up the material.

V lost 2 bases, J lost 2 bases, and 4 bases lay in between. The CDR3 is 13 amino acids. Germline values: CDR1 ENHRY, CDR2 SYGVKD. Method: immunoSEQ multiplex PCR; TCRdb's copy keeps in-frame clones and lacks some. The sample includes 300,000 to 350,000 clones, about nine tenths of them seen just once. The source is a woman in her 30s with COVID-19, enrolled during active disease. Sequenced input: peripheral blood. V usage is TRBV10-3 and J usage is TRBJ1-5; no definite D call. Here the CDR3 DNA reads TGTGCCATCAGTGAGAGAGGCAATCAGCCCCAGCATTTT. Protein product: CAISERGNQPQHF.